The 5 T cell receptor beta chains below all came from one sample that was sequenced in a study of vaccination and CD4 T cells after COVID-19. The treatment here: approximately 9-day PBMC culture with coronavirus spike peptide pools or control peptides (ViraFEST assay). Sequence data for DNA of cultured CD4+ T cells were generated by the Oncomine TCR Beta short-read assay. A single record per CDR3 protein comes from TCRdb applying MiXCR to the PCR reads. Of more than 9,000 distinct CDR3 sequences in the sample, roughly three fifths were seen once. Their target antigens are unknown. Source material: CD4+ T cells from blood, cultured in vitro. The source is a human donor who had recovered from COVID-19.

V and J are TRBV29-1 and TRBJ2-7, with D maybe TRBD1 (6 bases). The V gene's germline CDR1 is SQVTM and CDR2 ANQGSEA. Trimming removed 4 bases at V and 5 bases at J, with 24 bases between. The CDR3 has 16 residues. The CDR3 nucleotides are TGCAGCGTTGGGGGTTACTCTCGGACAGTCAAAGACGAGCAGTACTTC. Protein: CSVGGYSRTVKDEQYF.

V is TRBV12-3 or TRBV12-4 and J is TRBJ2-7, with unresolved D. This CDR3 is built from 13 residues. V lost 3 bases and J 6 bases, leaving 12 bases between the germline ends. The CDR3 region has the DNA TGTGCCAGCAGTTTTGGAGCACCACCCGAGCAGTACTTC. This sequence encodes CASSFGAPPEQYF.

The gene calls are TRBV6-2 or TRBV6-3 and TRBJ1-5, with 8 bases lining up with TRBD1. This CDR3 comprises 15 residues. Germline lookup yields CDR1 MNHEY and CDR2 SVGEGT. V was clipped by 3 bases and J by 6 bases; unmatched bases: 7. Written as DNA, the CDR3 is TGTGCCAGCAGTTATAGACAGGGGTTCCGTCAGCCCCAGCATTTT. This sequence encodes CASSYRQGFRQPQHF.

The rearrangement uses TRBV11-3 and TRBJ2-3, with unresolved D. Per germline, CDR1 SGHNT and CDR2 YENEEA. The CDR3 totals 13 residues. V lost 5 bases and J 11 bases, leaving 17 bases between the germline ends. In nucleotides, the CDR3 is TGTGCCAGCAGCACGGGTGTGGGTACGGTGCAGTATTTT. Amino acids: CASSTGVGTVQYF.

The chain combines TRBV2 with TRBJ2-3; possible D gene TRBD2, 5 bases. Germline CDR1 reads SNHLY; CDR2 reads FYNNEI. CDR3 size: 13 residues. Deletions cut 6 bases from V and 8 bases from J, with 15 bases between. CDR3 sequence: CASRRTRSGTQYF. In DNA, the CDR3 is TGTGCCAGCAGACGGACCCGCAGCGGTACGCAGTATTTT.